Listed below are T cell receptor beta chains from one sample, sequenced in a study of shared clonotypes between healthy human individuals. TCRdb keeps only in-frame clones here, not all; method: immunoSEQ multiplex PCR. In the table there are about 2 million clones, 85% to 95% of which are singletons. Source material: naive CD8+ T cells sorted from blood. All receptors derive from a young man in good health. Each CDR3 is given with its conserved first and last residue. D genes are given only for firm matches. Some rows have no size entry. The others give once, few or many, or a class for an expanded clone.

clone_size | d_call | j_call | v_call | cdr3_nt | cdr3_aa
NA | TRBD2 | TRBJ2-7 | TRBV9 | TGTGCCAGCAGCGAGGGGGGACTAGCGCTCGAGCAGTACTTC | CASSEGGLALEQYF
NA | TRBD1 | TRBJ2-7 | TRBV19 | TGTGCCAGTAGCCCCGGGACAGGGGGCTCCTACGAGCAGTACTTC | CASSPGTGGSYEQYF
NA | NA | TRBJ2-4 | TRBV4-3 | TGCGCCAGCAGCCAAGGGCTCGGATCCGCAGGGATTCAGTACTTC | CASSQGLGSAGIQYF
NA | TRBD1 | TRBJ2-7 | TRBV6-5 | TGTGCCAGCAGTTTCCGACAGGGGTTGTACGAGCAGTACTTC | CASSFRQGLYEQYF
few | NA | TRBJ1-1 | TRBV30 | TGTGCCTGGAAAGAGAACACTGAAGCTTTCTTT | CAWKENTEAFF
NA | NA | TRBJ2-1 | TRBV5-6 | TGTGCCAGCAGCTTTGGACCGGGGAATGAGCAGTTCTTC | CASSFGPGNEQFF
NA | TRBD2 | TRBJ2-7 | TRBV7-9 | TGTGCCAGCAGGCCCTCTGCGGGGGGCACCCACGAGCAGTACTTC | CASRPSAGGTHEQYF
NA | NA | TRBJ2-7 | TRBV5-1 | TGCGCCAGCAGCCTGGGATACGGGGACCTCTACGAGCAGTACTTC | CASSLGYGDLYEQYF
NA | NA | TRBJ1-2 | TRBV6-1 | TGTGCCAGCAGTGAACACAGGGCCATCTACACCTTC | CASSEHRAIYTF
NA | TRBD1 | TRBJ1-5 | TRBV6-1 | TGTGCCAGCAGTCAACAGGGGGCTAGCAATCAGCCCCAGCATTTT | CASSQQGASNQPQHF
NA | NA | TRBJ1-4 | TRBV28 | TGTGCCAGCAGGGGCGTTATTAATGAAAAACTGTTTTTT | CASRGVINEKLFF
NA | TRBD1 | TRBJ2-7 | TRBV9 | TGTGCCAGCAGCGGACACAGGGGGTTCTACGAGCAGTACTTC | CASSGHRGFYEQYF
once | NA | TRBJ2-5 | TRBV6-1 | TGTGCCAGCAGTCGACCCGGGCCCCATTACTTC | CASSRPGPHYF
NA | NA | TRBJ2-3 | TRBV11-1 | TGTGCCAGCAGCTTGGGGGGCAGCACAGATACGCAGTATTTT | CASSLGGSTDTQYF
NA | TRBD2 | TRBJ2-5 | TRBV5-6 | TGTGCCAGCAGCTTGGCCGTAGCGGGGGGGCTTGAGACCCAGTACTTC | CASSLAVAGGLETQYF
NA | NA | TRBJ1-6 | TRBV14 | TGTGCCAGCAGCCAAGGATTGGGGGTTCTTAATTCACCCCTCCACTTT | CASSQGLGVLNSPLHF
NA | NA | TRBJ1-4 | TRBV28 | TGTGCCAGCAGTTTGGTCCCTTCGGGGGGTAATGAAAAACTGTTTTTT | CASSLVPSGGNEKLFF
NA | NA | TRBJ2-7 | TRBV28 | TGTGCCAGCTACCCACTAGGCAGTTACGACGAGCAGTACTTC | CASYPLGSYDEQYF
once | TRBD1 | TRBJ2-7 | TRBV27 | TGTGCCAGCAGCCCCAGCGAGGGACAGGCATCCTACGAGCAGTACTTC | CASSPSEGQASYEQYF
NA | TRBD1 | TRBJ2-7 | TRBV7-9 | TGTGCCAGCAGCTCTGGACAGGGGGAGCAGTACTTC | CASSSGQGEQYF
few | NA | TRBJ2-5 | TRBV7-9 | TGTGCCAGCAGCTTAGACGGGCAAGAGACCCAGTACTTC | CASSLDGQETQYF
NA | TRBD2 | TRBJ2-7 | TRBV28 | TGTGCCAGCAGTTCCCCGCGGGAGGGGCTGAGCTCCTACGAGCAGTACTTC | CASSSPREGLSSYEQYF
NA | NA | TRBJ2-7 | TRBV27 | TGTGCCAGCAGTCTACTCACAGGGTTCAACGAGCAGTACTTC | CASSLLTGFNEQYF
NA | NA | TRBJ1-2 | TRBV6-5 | TGTGCCAGCAGTTATAAGTATTTCGGCTATGGCTACACCTTC | CASSYKYFGYGYTF
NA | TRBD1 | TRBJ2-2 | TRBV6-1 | TGTGCCAGCAGTGGACAGGGGCCGGGCTTGGGCACCGGGGAGCTGTTTTTT | CASSGQGPGLGTGELFF
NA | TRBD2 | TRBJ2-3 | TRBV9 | TGTGCCAGCAGCGCTTTAGCGGGGGGCCAAGATACGCAGTATTTT | CASSALAGGQDTQYF
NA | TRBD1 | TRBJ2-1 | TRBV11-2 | TGTGCCAGCAGCTTAGCTGTAGACAGGGGGCTCTACAATGAGCAGTTCTTC | CASSLAVDRGLYNEQFF
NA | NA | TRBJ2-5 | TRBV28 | TGTGCCAGCAGTCCCCTCCACGTTGGCGGACAGCCTCTCCAAGAGACCCAGTACTTC | CASSPLHVGGQPLQETQYF
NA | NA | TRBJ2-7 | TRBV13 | TGTGCCAGCAGCTTAGTGGAGGAGCAGTACTTC | CASSLVEEQYF
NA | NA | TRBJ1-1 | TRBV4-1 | TGCGCCAGCAGCCAAGAGCCAGGGATGAACACTGAAGCTTTCTTT | CASSQEPGMNTEAFF
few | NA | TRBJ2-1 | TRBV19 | TGTGCCAGTAGTATTATCTCCAACAATGAGCAGTTCTTC | CASSIISNNEQFF
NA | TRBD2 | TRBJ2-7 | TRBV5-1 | TGCGCCAGCAGCTTTGGACTAGCGGGGGGTTCCTCCTACGAGCAGTACTTC | CASSFGLAGGSSYEQYF
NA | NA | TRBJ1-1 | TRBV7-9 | TGTGCCAGCAGCCAAAATAACGCTGAAGCTTTCTTT | CASSQNNAEAFF
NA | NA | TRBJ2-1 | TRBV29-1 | TGCAGCGTTGATTCTAGCCGACACTACAATGAGCAGTTCTTC | CSVDSSRHYNEQFF
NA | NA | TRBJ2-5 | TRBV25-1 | TGTGCCAGCACGGGCTACAAAGAGACCCCGGAGGAAGAGACCCAGTACTTC | CASTGYKETPEEETQYF
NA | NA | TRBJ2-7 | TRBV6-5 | TGTGCCAGCAGTTACTCGAGGACGGAGACCTACGAGCAGTACTTC | CASSYSRTETYEQYF
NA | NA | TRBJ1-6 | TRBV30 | TGTGCCTGGAGTGTACTCGGGGGAGCTTATAATTCACCCCTCCACTTT | CAWSVLGGAYNSPLHF
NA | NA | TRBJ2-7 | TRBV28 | TGTGCCAGCAGCACAGGAGAGGGCTACGAGCAGTACTTC | CASSTGEGYEQYF
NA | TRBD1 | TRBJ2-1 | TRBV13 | TGTGCCAGCAGCCCGCCGCAGGGGGCCGGGGACAATGAGCAGTTCTTC | CASSPPQGAGDNEQFF
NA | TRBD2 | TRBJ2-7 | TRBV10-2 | TGCGCCAGCAGTGAGTTCGAGCGGGGGGGGATCTTTAGCGAGCAGTACTTC | CASSEFERGGIFSEQYF
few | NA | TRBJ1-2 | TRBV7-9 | TGTGCCAGCAGCCTAGGACTCGTTTATGGCTACACCTTC | CASSLGLVYGYTF
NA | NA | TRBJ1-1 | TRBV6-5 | TGTGCCAGCACCCCAGGCACTGAAGCTTTCTTT | CASTPGTEAFF
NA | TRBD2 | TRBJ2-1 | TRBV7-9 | TGTGCCAGCAGCTTAGCGGGAGGGCCGCTCTACAATGAGCAGTTCTTC | CASSLAGGPLYNEQFF
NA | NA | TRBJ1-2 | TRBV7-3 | TGTGCCAGCAGCCCTCAACCGGACAGCACCTTATACGGCTACACCTTC | CASSPQPDSTLYGYTF
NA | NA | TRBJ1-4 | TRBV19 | TGTGCCAGTAGTATAGCTGGGCTTGGCCTGTTTTTT | CASSIAGLGLFF
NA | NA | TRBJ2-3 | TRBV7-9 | TGTGCCAGCAGCTTCCCATCCGGGGGCACGGATACGCAGTATTTT | CASSFPSGGTDTQYF
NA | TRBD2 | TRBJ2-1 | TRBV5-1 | TGCGCCAGCAGCCCGGGACTAGCGGGGGCGGGAGTATACAATGAGCAGTTCTTC | CASSPGLAGAGVYNEQFF
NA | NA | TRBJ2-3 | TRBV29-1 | TGCAGCGTTGAAGACGGAACAAGATCTAGCACAGATACGCAGTATTTT | CSVEDGTRSSTDTQYF
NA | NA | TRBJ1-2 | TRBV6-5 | TGTGCCAGCAGCATCGGGCTCCTGGGTAACTATGGCTACACCTTC | CASSIGLLGNYGYTF
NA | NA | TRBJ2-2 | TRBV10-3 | TGTGCCATCAGTAACATAGCGGAACTGAACACCGGGGAGCTGTTTTTT | CAISNIAELNTGELFF
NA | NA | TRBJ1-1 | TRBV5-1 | TGCGCCAGCAGCCCCTGGGAGGGGCACACTGAAGCTTTCTTT | CASSPWEGHTEAFF
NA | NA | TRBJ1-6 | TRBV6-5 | TGTGCCAGCAGACTCAGGGATTCACCCCTCCACTTT | CASRLRDSPLHF
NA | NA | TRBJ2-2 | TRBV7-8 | TGTGCCAGCAGCTTTGGGGTGGGACTGGGGGGCACCGGGGAGCTGTTTTTT | CASSFGVGLGGTGELFF
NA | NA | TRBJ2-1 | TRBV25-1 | TGTGCCAGCAGGCCGGGGGGCCCTGGGCAGTTCTTC | CASRPGGPGQFF